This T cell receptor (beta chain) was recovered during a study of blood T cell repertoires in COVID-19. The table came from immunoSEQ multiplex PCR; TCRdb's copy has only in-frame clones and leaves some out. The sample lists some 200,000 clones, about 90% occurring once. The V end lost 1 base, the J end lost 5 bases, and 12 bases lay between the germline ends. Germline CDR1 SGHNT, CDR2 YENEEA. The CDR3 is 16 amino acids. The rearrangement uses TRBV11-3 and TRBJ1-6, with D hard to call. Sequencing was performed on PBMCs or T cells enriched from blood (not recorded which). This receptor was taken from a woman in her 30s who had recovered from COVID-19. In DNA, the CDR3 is TGTGCCAGCAGCTTAGCCGGGAGGAATCATAATTCACCCCTCCACTTT. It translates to CASSLAGRNHNSPLHF. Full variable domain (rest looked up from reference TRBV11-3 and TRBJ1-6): EAGVVQSPRYKIIEKKQPVAFWCNPISGHNTLYWYLQNLGQGPELLIRYENEEAVDDSQLPKDRFSAERLKGVDSTLKIQPAELGDSAVYLCASSLAGRNHNSPLHFGNGTRLTVT.